This T cell receptor (beta chain) derives from a study of cytomegalovirus exposure and HLA in healthy donors (dated by TCRdb to the late 2010s). At the level of the whole study: An earlier analysis of several hundred of the donors reported about 280 Gb of sequence data and 117 million unique TCR beta sequences obtained from about 200 million T cells. Along with the approximately 670-subject first cohort, a separate validation cohort of roughly 110 different subjects was used. Of the 398 genotyped donors, over 65% fell in the genetic ancestry cluster associated with self-reported Caucasian donors. Rather than drawing on any new phenotypic data, the later analysis identified candidate immune exposures from TCR beta sequences and the way those sequences occurred across donors. The study combined high-throughput TCR immunosequencing, statistical association of individual TCRs with disease status, and machine learning to predict cytomegalovirus infection status. The study profiled the T cell repertoires of hundreds of subjects by immunosequencing and related them to cytomegalovirus serostatus. Both class I and class II loci were covered by HLA typing, at four-digit resolution. Donor age, sex, ethnicity and CMV serostatus were collected together with the repertoire data. In a later genetic analysis, genome-wide SNP genotypes for about 55% of the 666 donors were used, and that subset was treated as a discovery cohort. Approximately 310 gigabases of sequencing data and approximately 92 million unique TCR sequences made up an early release that covered 500 to 700 HLA-typed donors. All discovery cohort repertoires had been generated on a single sequencing platform. Among some 410 genotyped donors of the cohort, an average of around 250,000 unique TCR beta nucleotide sequences was sequenced per donor, of which roughly 17% were non-productive. The number of donors typed differed by locus, with 629-630 for A, B, C, DRB1 and DQB1, 522 for DQA1, 600 to 610 for DPA1, and 472 for DPB1. The study was designed to test whether signatures of past pathogen exposure could be identified by cataloging public T cell receptors. To decide whether each TCR beta V gene segment behaved as functional or pseudogenic, an earlier analysis of 587 of the donors relied on high-throughput TCR beta sequencing. Four or five DR-DQ haplotypes were handled as single units for association and clustering, since linkage in the cohort was strong. A later analysis re-analyzed previously published TCR beta repertoires from roughly 600 donors and added high-resolution HLA genotyping to study TCR occurrence patterns. Study-wide conclusions, independent of this receptor: Compared with equally common non-associated chains, HLA-associated TCR beta chains in a later analysis were more clonally expanded and had lower generation probabilities. The study listed 150 to 200 TCR beta chains as associated with cytomegalovirus. In vitro tests confirmed that a few of the cytomegalovirus-associated TCR beta chains recognize cytomegalovirus antigens. According to a later analysis, parvovirus B19, influenza, CMV and Epstein-Barr virus appeared linked to several top co-occurrence clusters. In both the original and validation cohorts, the classifier was reported to diagnose cytomegalovirus status with high specificity and sensitivity. The cohort was sequenced for TCR beta chains only, and without alpha or paired-chain data the features that could be detected were limited. In a later analysis, the rate of TCR association differed among HLA loci, with DRB1 alleles having the most associated TCRs and HLA-C alleles having the fewest. Roughly uniform sequencing depth across donors was assumed in presence/absence analyses, although this assumption may not hold. The only immune exposure information available for the cohort was CMV serostatus. Linkage disequilibrium might explain the correlated functional status among segregating V segments, but an unknown experimental factor could not be excluded. While some public TCRs were present in many individuals, most TCR sequences turned up only very rarely across donors. A later analysis found that most CMV-associated TCR beta chains appeared HLA-restricted, with HLA associations seemingly driven largely by CMV exposure. HLA typing was unavailable for some donors at each locus, so association tests used only the typed subset. An association between a missense DCLRE1C variant and V-gene and J-gene trimming of TCR beta chains was found in a later genetic analysis and replicated in an independent cohort. A later genetic analysis reported fewer N-insertions in productive TCRs among donors in an Asian-associated ancestry cluster than the roughly 670-donor mean. A further reported finding was that TCR beta sequences accurately predicted the HLA-A and HLA-B alleles for most subjects in the first cohort. A later analysis associated about 18,000 TCR beta sequences with specific HLA alleles at a false discovery rate of 0.05. Because counts were too low, some 16 rarely observed V segments, including chromosome 9 orphons, were excluded from the earlier analysis of 500 to 700 of the donors. Assigning TCR associations to individual alleles was difficult when HLA alleles, especially DR and DQ, strongly co-occurred. According to the authors, the approach could potentially be generalized to other disease states and immunological phenotypes. Broadly in line with IMGT annotations, most TCR beta V segments showed up in productive rearrangements about 87% or about 30% of the time in an earlier analysis of 587 of the donors. A group of highly shared sequence variants was considered likely to be a technical artifact of the sequencing pipeline.

Points on this clone: Its cognate antigen has yet to be identified. Base qualities are not at hand, and no much larger clone is one base apart.

In total, 666 healthy bone marrow donors made up the cohort. Cohort members were all nominally healthy when sampled, although unrecorded immune exposures were likely present. The donor was CMV seronegative and was included in the group of a few hundred seronegative cohort members. A peripheral blood sample was collected from each donor, and TCR beta sequencing was performed on peripheral blood mononuclear cells. Genomic DNA extraction from the blood cell samples was performed with the Qiagen DNeasy Blood Extraction Kit. The library was built by means of the immunoSEQ multiplex PCR assay. For the multiplex PCR, a mixture combining 60 forward primers for TCR Vbeta segments and 13 reverse primers for TCR Jbeta segments was used. The CDR3 region of rearranged TCR beta genes was amplified from genomic DNA by a multiplex PCR assay. Amplified TCR beta libraries were sequenced as 87-base-pair reads on the Illumina HiSeq System. Turning to the authors' computational methods: A later analysis tallied tens of millions of unique TCR beta chains across the roughly 610 repertoires, and approximately 12 million of those chains were shared by two or more donors. To remove PCR and sequencing errors, raw reads were error-corrected and collapsed into unique sequences using a nearest-neighbor algorithm that merged closely related sequences. CDR3 sequences were aligned to IMGT reference sequences to assign V, D and J gene segments. For a sequence to be retained, a match of at least six nucleotides to both a V gene segment and a J gene segment was required. A rearrangement was called productive if the CDR3 had no stop codons and remained in frame with V and J, and every other rearrangement was called non-productive. CDR3 was defined by IMGT convention, running from the second conserved V-encoded cysteine to the conserved J-encoded phenylalanine. The earlier analysis of about 640 of the donors excluded any sequence lacking an unambiguous match to a single V gene segment. An earlier analysis of fewer than 750 of the donors called V segments functional above 56.7% productive rearrangements and segregating when the between-donor standard deviation exceeded 5%. A statistical classification framework was built to diagnose cytomegalovirus status from the catalog of TCR beta chain sequences. In a later analysis, TCR nucleotide sequences were compared against IMGT/GENE-DB human TR gene sequences so that V and J genes could be assigned. A later analysis assigned CDR3 sequences and most-parsimonious VDJ recombination scenarios with the TCRdist pipeline. In a later analysis, each TCR beta chain was defined by its CDR3 amino acid sequence together with its V-gene family, and reads without a unique V-gene family were excluded. A later analysis removed 592 highly shared, low-generation-probability nucleotide sequences to deal with suspected cross-contamination and a sequencing artifact. In a later analysis, a clonal expansion index for each public chain was calculated from normalized within-repertoire ranks of inferred template counts. Generation probabilities in a later analysis came from a VDJ recombination model fitted to out-of-frame rearrangements, and those results were checked against IGoR. A later analysis scored TCR-TCR, TCR-HLA and TCR-CMV co-occurrence with hypergeometric tests, applying a repertoire-size bias correction to TCR pairs. To estimate false discovery rates, a later analysis permuted the HLA or CMV assignments 20 times. In a later analysis, co-occurring TCRs were grouped using DBSCAN, and TCRdist sequence similarity was added for clustering within HLA-allele-positive subsets. Co-occurrence clustering excluded repertoires with fewer than 30,000 or more than 120,000 public chains, plus five with anomalous nucleotide sharing. Drawn from immuneACCESS, this table holds only the in-frame rearrangements with V and J called that TCRdb kept. Clones are partly lost; checked studies trace under half to an unresolved V gene and leave the rest unexplained. D and trimming were read from the DNA, whereas the V and J calls and clone size are those reported in that table. This sample lists fewer than 120,000 clones; 60% to 85% were detected once. Of the sample, 1% to 1.5% is held by the ten largest clones.

Sequenced sample: PBMCs. The receptor was derived from a woman in her thirties in good health and CMV-seronegative.

CDR3 sequence: CASSSPGTSGEGWYF. The DNA is as follows: TGTGCCAGCAGCTCACCCGGGACTAGCGGAGAGGGGTGGTACTTC. The chain joins TRBV7-9 to TRBJ2-7; 11 junctional bases match TRBD2. From the cysteine up to the phenylalanine, the CDR3 has a length of 15 residues. Just CDR3 DNA is preserved here, 45 bases in frame from base 1. Looking up the germline V gene (reference sequence) yields CDR1 SEHNR and CDR2 FQNEAQ. At the junction V is shortened by 4 bases and J by 12 bases; bases outside the gene matches: 14.